This T cell receptor beta chain derives from a study of long-term antiretroviral therapy in people with HIV. The wider study: The earliest samples predate the 2015 immediate-ART recommendation by about a decade.

Whole-study findings and limits: The study found that diversity rose after ART but stayed below transplant donor controls.

There are 13 residues in the CDR3. Trimming cost V 0 bases and J 5 bases, with 7 bases left between them. Germline lookup yields CDR1 LNHDA and CDR2 SQIVND (reference sequence). Note on this clone: What it binds is unknown.

The assay, immunoSEQ v3.0, was run at survey level. For every sample, sequencing targeted roughly 40,000-55,000 T-cell genomes. Generated by immunoSEQ multiplex PCR, the TCRdb table keeps only in-frame clones and is missing some. The sample lists approximately 23,000 clones, around 84% occurring once. The sample was unsorted PBMCs, taken approximately 5.7 years after starting antiretroviral therapy. The sequence was collected from a man in his thirties or forties with HIV. The chain joins TRBV19 to TRBJ1-1; D is unclear. The CDR3 spells CASSIDQLTEAFF. The DNA of the CDR3 is TGTGCCAGTAGTATAGACCAGTTAACTGAAGCTTTCTTT. Full variable domain (remainder filled in from reference TRBV19 and TRBJ1-1): DGGITQSPKYLFRKEGQNVTLSCEQNLNHDAMYWYRQDPGQGLRLIYYSQIVNDFQKGDIAEGYSVSREKKESFPLTVTSAQKNPTAFYLCASSIDQLTEAFFGQGTRLTVV.